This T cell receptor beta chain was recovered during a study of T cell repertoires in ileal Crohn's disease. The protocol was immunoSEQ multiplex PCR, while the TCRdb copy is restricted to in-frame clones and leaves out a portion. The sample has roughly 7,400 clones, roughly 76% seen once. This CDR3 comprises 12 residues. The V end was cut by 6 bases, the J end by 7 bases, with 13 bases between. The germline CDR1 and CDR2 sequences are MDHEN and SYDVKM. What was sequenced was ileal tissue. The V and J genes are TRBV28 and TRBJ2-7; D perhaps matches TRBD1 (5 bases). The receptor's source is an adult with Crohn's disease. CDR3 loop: CASSSARQEQYF. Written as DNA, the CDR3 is TGTGCCAGCAGCTCCGCGAGACAGGAGCAGTACTTC.